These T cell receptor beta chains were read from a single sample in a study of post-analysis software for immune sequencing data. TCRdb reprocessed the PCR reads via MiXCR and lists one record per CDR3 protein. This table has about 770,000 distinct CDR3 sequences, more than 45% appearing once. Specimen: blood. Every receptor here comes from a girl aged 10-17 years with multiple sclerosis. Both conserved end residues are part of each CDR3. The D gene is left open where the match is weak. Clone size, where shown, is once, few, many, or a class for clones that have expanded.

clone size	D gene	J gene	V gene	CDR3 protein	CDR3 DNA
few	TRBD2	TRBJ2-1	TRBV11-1	CASSWGLAEKYNEQFF	TGTGCCAGCAGCTGGGGACTAGCGGAAAAGTACAATGAGCAGTTCTTC
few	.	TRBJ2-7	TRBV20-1	CSARARDTSYEQYF	TGCAGTGCTAGAGCCAGGGACACCTCCTACGAGCAGTACTTC
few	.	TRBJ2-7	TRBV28	CASSFGGEGGYEQYF	TGTGCCAGCAGTTTCGGGGGTGAAGGGGGCTACGAGCAGTACTTC
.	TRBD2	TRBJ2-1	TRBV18	CASSLVAGGGREQFF	TGTGCCAGCTCACTCGTAGCGGGAGGGGGCCGGGAGCAGTTCTTC
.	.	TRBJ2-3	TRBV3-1	CASSHEADTDTQYF	TGTGCCAGCAGCCATGAAGCGGATACAGATACGCAGTATTTT
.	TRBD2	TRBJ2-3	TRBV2	CASSEGLADTDTQYF	TGTGCCAGCAGTGAAGGTCTAGCGGACACAGATACGCAGTATTTT
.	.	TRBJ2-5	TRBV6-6	CASSYPGTPEWETQYF	TGTGCCAGCAGTTACCCCGGGACTCCTGAATGGGAGACCCAGTACTTC
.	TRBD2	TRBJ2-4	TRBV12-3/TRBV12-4	CASSFLAGPAKNIQYF	TGTGCCAGCAGCTTCCTAGCGGGACCAGCCAAAAACATTCAGTACTTC
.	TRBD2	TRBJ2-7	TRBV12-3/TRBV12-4	CASSFLIGGRSYEQYF	TGTGCCAGCAGTTTTCTAATTGGCGGGAGGTCCTACGAGCAGTACTTC
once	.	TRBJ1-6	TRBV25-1	CASSEWGTEDRRLSSPLHF	TGTGCCAGCAGTGAATGGGGAACGGAGGACCGCAGATTGAGTTCACCCCTCCACTTT
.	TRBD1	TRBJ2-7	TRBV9	CAGRQGSSYEQYF	TGTGCCGGCAGACAGGGCAGCTCCTACGAGCAGTACTTC
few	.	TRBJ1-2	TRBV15	CATTIGTNYGYTF	TGTGCCACCACCATCGGCACTAACTATGGCTACACCTTC
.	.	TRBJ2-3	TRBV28	CATAEAFTDTQYF	TGTGCCACCGCCGAGGCTTTCACAGATACGCAGTATTTT
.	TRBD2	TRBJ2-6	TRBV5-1	CASSPGLAALSGANVLTF	TGCGCCAGCAGCCCGGGACTAGCGGCACTCTCTGGGGCCAACGTCCTGACTTTC
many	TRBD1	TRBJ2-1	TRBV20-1	CSARQGASYNEQFF	TGCAGTGCTAGACAGGGGGCTTCCTACAATGAGCAGTTCTTC
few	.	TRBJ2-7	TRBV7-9	CASSSTGQMYF	TGTGCCAGCAGCTCTACGGGACAAATGTACTTC
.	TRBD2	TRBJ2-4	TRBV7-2	CASSLLAGGLGKNIQYF	TGTGCCAGCAGCTTACTAGCGGGAGGGCTCGGCAAAAACATTCAGTACTTC
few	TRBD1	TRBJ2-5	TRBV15	CATSPRDRANQETQYF	TGTGCCACCAGCCCCCGTGACAGGGCGAATCAAGAGACCCAGTACTTC
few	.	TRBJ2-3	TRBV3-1	CASSQGPDTQYF	TGTGCCAGCAGCCAGGGTCCAGATACGCAGTATTTT
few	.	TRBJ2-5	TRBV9	CASSVGPVTDQETQYF	TGTGCCAGCAGCGTAGGCCCCGTGACAGACCAAGAGACCCAGTACTTC
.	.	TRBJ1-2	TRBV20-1	CSARDRGRDYGYTF	TGCAGTGCTAGAGATCGGGGGAGGGACTATGGCTACACCTTC
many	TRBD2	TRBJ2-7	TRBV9	CASSLGTSGTYEQYF	TGTGCCAGCTCATTAGGGACTAGCGGGACCTACGAGCAGTACTTC
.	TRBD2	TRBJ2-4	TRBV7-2	CASSEGLPGIQYF	TGTGCCAGCAGCGAGGGACTACCGGGCATTCAGTACTTC
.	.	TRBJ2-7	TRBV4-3	CASSHYRDSAGGEQYF	TGCGCCAGCAGCCATTACCGGGACTCCGCAGGGGGAGAGCAGTACTTC
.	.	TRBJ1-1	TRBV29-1	CSVVGLDTEAFF	TGCAGCGTTGTTGGTCTGGACACTGAAGCTTTCTTT
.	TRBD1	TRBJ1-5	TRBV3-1	CASSQSAGGLLPGNQPQHF	TGTGCCAGCAGCCAATCAGCAGGGGGCTTACTTCCAGGCAATCAGCCCCAGCATTTT
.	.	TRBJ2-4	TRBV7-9	CASSSSSGTRSLYF	TGTGCCAGCAGCTCCTCCTCCGGGACGAGGTCGTTGTACTTC
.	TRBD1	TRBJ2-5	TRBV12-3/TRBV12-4	CASRQTGGEQYF	TGTGCCAGCAGACAGACAGGGGGGGAGCAGTACTTC
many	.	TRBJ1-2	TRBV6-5	CASSYRANYGYTF	TGTGCCAGCAGTTACAGGGCTAACTATGGCTACACCTTC
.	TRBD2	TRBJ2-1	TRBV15	CATSRDPVASGRMTPGNEQFF	TGTGCCACCAGCAGAGATCCTGTGGCTAGCGGGAGGATGACGCCTGGGAATGAGCAGTTCTTC
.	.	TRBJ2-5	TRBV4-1	CASSQDPRAETQYF	TGCGCCAGCAGCCAAGATCCCCGGGCGGAGACCCAGTACTTC
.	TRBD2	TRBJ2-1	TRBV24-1	CATSSRAGGTHNEQFF	TGTGCCACCAGTTCACGGGCGGGAGGCACACACAATGAGCAGTTCTTC
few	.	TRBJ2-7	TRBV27	CASRPNSYGQYF	TGTGCCAGCAGACCCAATTCCTACGGGCAGTACTTC
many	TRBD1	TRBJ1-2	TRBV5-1	CASSLGGGVGYTF	TGCGCCAGCAGCTTAGGAGGGGGCGTAGGCTACACCTTC
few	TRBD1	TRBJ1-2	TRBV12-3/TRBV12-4	CASSLAQGAGAAYGYTF	TGTGCCAGCAGTTTAGCGCAGGGGGCAGGGGCGGCCTATGGCTACACCTTC
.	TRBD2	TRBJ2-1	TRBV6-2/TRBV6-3	CASRYRLAGVGYNEQFF	TGTGCCAGCAGATACCGACTAGCGGGAGTGGGCTACAATGAGCAGTTCTTC